Listed here are 8 T cell receptor beta chains from one sample, sequenced in a study of blood T cell repertoires in COVID-19. Using immunoSEQ multiplex PCR, the repertoire was profiled, and TCRdb retains in-frame clones only, with some absent. The data contain roughly 180,000 clones, about four fifths of them singletons. Sequencing used peripheral blood. The receptors were gathered from a human donor in a cohort sampled during active COVID-19.

CDR3 residues: CASSSEHPGQFLDIQYF. In DNA, the CDR3 is TGTGCCAGCAGCTCAGAGCATCCGGGACAGTTTTTGGACATTCAGTACTTC. This chain uses TRBV21-1 with TRBJ2-4; the D call of TRBD1 is as the table states it, not checked on the DNA. TRBV21-1 is described as a pseudogene. This CDR3 spans 17 amino acids.

The chain recombines TRBV5-1 with TRBJ1-2, with a possible D match to TRBD1 (6 bases). Germline CDR1 reads SGHRS; CDR2 reads YFSETQ. The CDR3 sequence is 15 residues long. V lost 0 bases and J lost 5, with 14 bases in between. The CDR3, as DNA: TGCGCCAGCAGCTTGGGACAGGCGATCCTATATGGCTACACCTTC. It codes for CASSLGQAILYGYTF.

This clone showed up just a few times. The V gene is TRBV6-5, the J gene TRBJ1-1, with TRBD1 as a possible D gene (5 bases). Trimming shortened V by 11 bases and J by 1 base, and 14 bases separated the two germline ends. The CDR3 is 13 residues long. Per the germline V gene, CDR1 is MNHEY and CDR2 is SVGAGI. CDR3 amino acids: CAGAWGANTEAFF. DNA for the CDR3: TGTGCCGGGGCGTGGGGCGCGAACACTGAAGCTTTCTTT.

The chain joins TRBV19 to TRBJ1-1; no firm D call. The V gene's germline CDR1 is LNHDA and CDR2 SQIVND (reference sequence). The V and J ends lost 5 bases and 5 bases respectively, with 12 bases between them. This CDR3 spans 13 amino acids. In DNA, the CDR3 is TGTGCCAGTAGTTCTCGAGGGTTGACTGAAGCTTTCTTT. Translation: CASSSRGLTEAFF.

The chain joins TRBV29-1 to TRBJ1-2, with 9 bases identical to TRBD1. This CDR3 region has 12 residues. V was pared by 5 bases and J by 5 bases, with 3 bases of the junction left unmatched. Germline CDR1 is SQVTM and CDR2 is ANQGSEA. The CDR3 DNA follows: TGCAGCGTTAGGGACAGGGATTATGGCTACACCTTC. Translation gives CSVRDRDYGYTF.

The chain carries TRBV15 and TRBJ1-2; 8 nucleotides agree with TRBD1. This CDR3 has 17 amino acids. Germline CDR1 is LNHNV and CDR2 is YYDKDF (reference sequence). Trimming removed 2 bases from V and 6 bases from J; junction bases left unmatched: 14. DNA of the CDR3: TGTGCCACCAGCAGAAATACGGGACAGGCCGAAGTGGATGGCTACACCTTC. Amino acids: CATSRNTGQAEVDGYTF. Full variable domain (outside the CDR3, taken from reference TRBV15 and TRBJ1-2): DAMVIQNPRYQVTQFGKPVTLSCSQTLNHNVMYWYQQKSSQAPKLLFHYYDKDFNNEADTPDNFQSRRPNTSFCFLDIRSPGLGDTAMYLCATSRNTGQAEVDGYTFGSGTRLTVV.

This clone was observed once. The rearrangement joins TRBV19 to TRBJ2-7, with TRBD2 matching 13 bases. The CDR3 sequence is 15 residues long. In germline, CDR1 is LNHDA, CDR2 SQIVND (reference sequence). V was clipped by 6 bases and J by 2 bases; unmatched bases: 4. This CDR3 is CASRTSGGATYEQYF. The CDR3, as DNA: TGTGCCAGTAGAACTAGCGGGGGGGCCACCTACGAGCAGTACTTC.

The J gene is TRBJ1-1, the V gene TRBV7-3, with a tentative D call TRBD1 (5 bases). CDR3 size: 13 residues. V was trimmed by 2 bases and J by 10 bases, leaving 14 bases between them. Germline CDR1 SGHTA, CDR2 FQGTGA. CDR3 region: CASSLQAGGVAFF. In DNA form, the CDR3 reads TGTGCCAGCAGCTTACAGGCTGGAGGGGTAGCTTTCTTT.